The clone carrying this T cell receptor beta chain was seen a few times. This sample is part of a study of T cells of healthy individuals. TCRdb passed the 5' RACE reads through MiXCR, listing each CDR3 protein once. The table records about 100,000 distinct CDR3 sequences, roughly a sixth of them present only once. The clonotype comes from a human donor in good health.

CDR3: CASNSQGVDYGYTF. CDR3 in DNA: TGTGCCAGCAATTCTCAGGGTGTCGACTATGGCTACACCTTC. The chain joins TRBV2 to TRBJ1-2; tentative D call: TRBD1 (5 bases). The CDR3 is 14 residues long. V dropped 7 bases and J dropped 3 bases, with 15 bases sitting between them. Germline assignment: CDR1 SNHLY and CDR2 FYNNEI.